Below, 8 T cell receptor beta chains from the same sample are listed, as sequenced in a study of T-cell reconstitution after alpha-beta-depleted transplantation in children. This sample's TCRbeta library carried unique molecular identifier barcodes. TCRdb recomputed calls from the PCR reads with MiXCR, one row per CDR3 protein. Counted here are about 220,000 distinct CDR3 sequences, around a sixth occurring once; the ten biggest clones make up around 45%. The material was PBMCs, mostly from graft donor cells, obtained 360 days after TCRalphabeta/CD19-depleted stem cell transplant. Every receptor here comes from a male patient between 2 and 15 years old who had a stem cell transplant for acute lymphoblastic leukemia, so the T cells may come from the graft donor.

There are a few counts of this clonotype. V gene TRBV7-9 combines with J gene TRBJ2-2; no clear D. Germline CDR1 and CDR2: SEHNR and FQNEAQ (reference sequence). Deletions cut 5 bases from V and 4 bases from J, with 5 bases between. CDR3 length: 12 residues. The CDR3 spells CASSTTTGELFF. CDR3 DNA sequence: TGTGCCAGCAGCACTACCACCGGGGAGCTGTTTTTT. Based on the CDR3 plus reference TRBV7-9 and TRBJ2-2, the full variable domain is DTGVSQNPRHKITKRGQNVTFRCDPISEHNRLYWYRQTLGQGPEFLTYFQNEAQLEKSRLLSDRFSAERPKGSFSTLEIQRTEQGDSAMYLCASSTTTGELFFGEGSRLTVL.

The chain employs TRBV12-3 or TRBV12-4 and TRBJ1-1; D perhaps matches TRBD1 (6 bases). CDR3 length equals 16 residues. Trimming shortened V by 0 bases and J by 2 bases, and 13 bases separated the two germline ends. The CDR3 reads CASSLAYSGENTEAFF. For the CDR3, the DNA is TGTGCCAGCAGTTTAGCTTACTCAGGGGAAAACACTGAAGCTTTCTTT.

This clonotype was recorded a few times. The rearrangement links TRBV12-3 or TRBV12-4 to TRBJ2-1; possibly TRBD1 or TRBD2 for D (5 bases each). The germline V and J ends were trimmed by 3 bases and 8 bases, with 14 bases remaining between them. The CDR3 length is 14 residues. CDR3 in amino acids: CASSFGTVLDEQFF. The CDR3 nucleotides are TGTGCCAGCAGTTTCGGGACCGTCCTGGATGAGCAGTTCTTC.

The sample holds a few counts of this clonotype. V and J are TRBV7-2 and TRBJ2-1; TRBD2 matches at 8 bases. The CDR3 covers 16 residues. Unmatched junction bases numbered 9, after V lost 3 bases and J lost 5 bases. Germline V gives CDR1 SGHTA, CDR2 FQGNSA. The CDR3 spells CASSFARLAFDNEQFF. CDR3 bases: TGTGCCAGCAGCTTCGCCAGACTAGCGTTTGACAATGAGCAGTTCTTC.

This clonotype appeared a few times. The chain employs TRBV29-1 and TRBJ2-7; 8 positions agree with TRBD1. The CDR3 loop spans 14 amino acids. J was trimmed by 2 bases and V by 5 bases; bases with no gene match: 8. The germline V gene encodes CDR1 SQVTM and CDR2 ANQGSEA. This CDR3 is CSVTPQGATYEQYF. The CDR3 DNA sequence: TGCAGCGTTACCCCCCAGGGGGCTACCTACGAGCAGTACTTC.

This clonotype was detected only a few times. CDR3 DNA: TGCAGTGCTACCGGGACAGGGGGCTTTGAGCAGTTCTTC. This translates into CSATGTGGFEQFF. The chain is built from TRBV20-1 and TRBJ2-1, with 12 bases fitting TRBD1. V lost 4 bases to trimming and J lost 9 bases; unmatched junction nucleotides: 4. Germline V CDR1 and CDR2: DFQATT, SNEGSKA (reference sequence). This CDR3 has 13 amino acids.

The J gene is TRBJ1-6, the V gene TRBV2, with D possibly matching TRBD1 (6 bases). The germline CDR1 and CDR2 sequences are SNHLY and FYNNEI. Deletions cut 6 bases from V and 5 bases from J, with 17 bases between. This CDR3 contains 16 residues. CDR3 sequence reads: CASSAEGGQHNSPLHF. The CDR3 nucleotides read TGTGCCAGCAGCGCTGAGGGGGGACAACATAATTCACCCCTCCACTTT.

The count of this clonotype is one. This chain joins TRBV4-1 and TRBJ2-5; D possibly matches TRBD1 or TRBD2 (5 bases each). CDR1 MGHRA and CDR2 YSYEKL come from the germline V gene. Trimming pared 0 bases from V and 5 bases from J, leaving 16 bases between. This CDR3 is 16 amino acids long. The DNA of the CDR3 is TGCGCCAGCAGCCAAGAAGAGGGGACGGGGTGGGAGACCCAGTACTTC. Protein sequence: CASSQEEGTGWETQYF.